The rows below give T cell receptor beta chains drawn from one sample of a study of PD-L1 blockade in urothelial cancer. Clones were read by immunoSEQ multiplex PCR, and TCRdb kept only the in-frame ones, dropping some. The sample has 35,000 to 50,000 clones; roughly 77% are singletons. The sequencing used PBMCs, collected around atezolizumab (anti-PD-L1) treatment. The origin of the receptors is a man aged 65-85 years with urothelial cancer. Each CDR3 is given with its conserved first and last residue. D genes are given only for firm matches. Expanded clones are given a class, and other clones once, few, many or no size at all.

d_gene: -; v_gene: TRBV27; j_gene: TRBJ1-1; abundance: -; CDR3aa: CASSSSAMNTEAFF; CDR3nt: TGTGCCAGCAGTTCTAGCGCTATGAACACTGAAGCTTTCTTT
d_gene: -; v_gene: TRBV21-1; j_gene: TRBJ2-1; abundance: -; CDR3aa: CASSIRTGTDPSNEQFF; CDR3nt: TGTGCCAGCAGCATACGTACAGGGACCGACCCCTCCAATGAGCAGTTCTTC
d_gene: TRBD1; v_gene: TRBV5-6; j_gene: TRBJ1-1; abundance: -; CDR3aa: CASSHRGQGVTEAFF; CDR3nt: TGTGCCAGCAGCCACCGTGGACAGGGGGTCACTGAAGCTTTCTTT
d_gene: TRBD1; v_gene: TRBV5-1; j_gene: TRBJ1-5; abundance: -; CDR3aa: CASSTGTGGKEGQPQHF; CDR3nt: TGCGCCAGCAGCACCGGGACAGGGGGAAAGGAAGGTCAGCCCCAGCATTTT
d_gene: -; v_gene: TRBV4-1; j_gene: TRBJ1-1; abundance: -; CDR3aa: CASSQRDLGGTEAFF; CDR3nt: TGCGCCAGCAGCCAACGAGACCTGGGGGGCACTGAAGCTTTCTTT
d_gene: TRBD1; v_gene: TRBV7-2; j_gene: TRBJ2-5; abundance: -; CDR3aa: CASSLGRGETQYF; CDR3nt: TGTGCCAGCAGCTTGGGCAGGGGGGAGACCCAGTACTTC
d_gene: TRBD1; v_gene: TRBV29-1; j_gene: TRBJ2-2; abundance: -; CDR3aa: CSVTGTGEHRELFF; CDR3nt: TGCAGCGTGACCGGGACAGGAGAACACCGGGAGCTGTTTTTT
d_gene: TRBD1; v_gene: TRBV7-9; j_gene: TRBJ2-7; abundance: -; CDR3aa: CASSRGQGSHEQYF; CDR3nt: TGTGCCAGCAGCCGCGGACAGGGAAGCCACGAGCAGTACTTC
d_gene: -; v_gene: TRBV7-9; j_gene: TRBJ1-2; abundance: -; CDR3aa: CASSLSGANYGYTF; CDR3nt: TGTGCCAGCAGCTTATCCGGAGCTAACTATGGCTACACCTTC
d_gene: TRBD2; v_gene: TRBV9; j_gene: TRBJ2-2; abundance: once; CDR3aa: CASSVDLGGRAPGELFF; CDR3nt: TGTGCCAGCAGCGTAGATCTTGGCGGGAGGGCTCCCGGGGAGCTGTTTTTT
d_gene: TRBD1; v_gene: TRBV13; j_gene: TRBJ1-1; abundance: -; CDR3aa: CASTQGGFAEAFF; CDR3nt: TGTGCCAGCACGCAGGGGGGTTTCGCTGAAGCTTTCTTT
d_gene: -; v_gene: TRBV7-9; j_gene: TRBJ1-1; abundance: -; CDR3aa: CASSLQQGPNTEAFF; CDR3nt: TGTGCCAGCAGCTTACAACAGGGTCCGAACACTGAAGCTTTCTTT